This entry concerns a single T cell receptor (beta chain). Authors' methods: It was from reference gene primer amplification that nucleated cell counts were estimated. Clones were read by immunoSEQ multiplex PCR, and TCRdb kept only the in-frame ones, dropping some. V and J calls and clone size are given by that table; D and trimming were obtained from the DNA. The repertoire consists of 200,000 to 250,000 clones, with about four fifths occurring once and the leading ten covering over 6%. This record comes from a study of blood T cell repertoires in COVID-19. In the study overall: Both acute and convalescent COVID-19 samples were obtained from the United States, Italy and Spain.

Germline V gene data show CDR1 as SGHRS and CDR2 as YFSETQ. V was clipped by 5 bases and J by 10 bases; unmatched bases: 7. The CDR3 loop spans 15 amino acids. Input material: peripheral blood. This receptor was obtained from a woman over 75 with COVID-19, enrolled during active disease. The chain joins TRBV5-1 to TRBJ1-6; 12 bases agree with TRBD1. The CDR3 nucleotides are TGCGCCAGCAGTTTCCGGGACAGGGGGCAATCACCCCTCCACTTT. Protein sequence: CASSFRDRGQSPLHF.